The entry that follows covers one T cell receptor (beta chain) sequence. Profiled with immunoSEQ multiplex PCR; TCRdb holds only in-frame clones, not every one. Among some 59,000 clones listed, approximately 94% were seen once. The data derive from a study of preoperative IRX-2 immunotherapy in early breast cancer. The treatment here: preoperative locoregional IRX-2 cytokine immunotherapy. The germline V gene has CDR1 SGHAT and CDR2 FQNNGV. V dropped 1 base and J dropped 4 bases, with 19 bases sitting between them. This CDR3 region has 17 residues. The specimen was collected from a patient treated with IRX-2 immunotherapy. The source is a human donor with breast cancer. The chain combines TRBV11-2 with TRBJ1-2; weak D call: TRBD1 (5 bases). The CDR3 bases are TGTGCCAGCAGCTTAGGCGTGAGTACCTTCGGGACCTATGGCTACACCTTC. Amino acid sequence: CASSLGVSTFGTYGYTF.